This is a list of T cell receptor beta chains from one sample in a study of blood T cell repertoires in COVID-19. Measured with immunoSEQ multiplex PCR; TCRdb has only the in-frame clones, and not every one. The table lists fewer than 250,000 clones, less than 90% of them singletons. The sample taken for sequencing was peripheral blood. These TCRs come from a man aged 40-49 years with acute or convalescent COVID-19. The CDR3 runs from the conserved cysteine through the conserved F or W. The D gene is left open where the match is weak. Expanded clones get a size class; other rows say once, few or many, or leave the size out.

NA	TRBD2	TRBJ2-1	TRBV11-2	TGTGCCAGCAGCTTCCCTAGCGGGATTTCCTCCTACAATGAGCAGTTCTTC	CASSFPSGISSYNEQFF
NA	NA	TRBJ1-1	TRBV7-9	TGTGCCAGCACCGCATTCGCGGGCTCCGCTGAAGCTTTCTTT	CASTAFAGSAEAFF
NA	TRBD2	TRBJ2-7	TRBV5-4	TGTGCCAGCAGCTTGTACAGACTAGCGGGGAACATGGACGAGCAGTACTTC	CASSLYRLAGNMDEQYF
NA	TRBD1	TRBJ1-5	TRBV12-3/TRBV12-4	TGTGCCAGCAGCCTAGGGGGCGGTCAGCCCCAGCATTTT	CASSLGGGQPQHF
NA	TRBD1	TRBJ1-5	TRBV28	TGTGCCAGCAGCATTGACAGGGTAAATCAGCCCCAGCATTTT	CASSIDRVNQPQHF
few	TRBD1	TRBJ1-2	TRBV28	TGTGCCAGCACCTCGGGGACAGCGGTTTATGGCTACACCTTC	CASTSGTAVYGYTF
NA	NA	TRBJ1-1	TRBV27	TGTGCCAGCAGTTTAGGGGGGGTGAGCACTGAAGCTTTCTTT	CASSLGGVSTEAFF
NA	NA	TRBJ1-2	TRBV5-4	TGTGCCAGCAGCTTGGGGGAGACCTATGGCTACACCTTC	CASSLGETYGYTF
NA	TRBD2	TRBJ2-1	TRBV6-5	TGTGCCAGCAGTTACAGCCTAGCGGGAGTCGGGGATGAGCAGTTCTTC	CASSYSLAGVGDEQFF
NA	NA	TRBJ2-3	TRBV6-1	TGTGCCAGCAGTTTCGCCGGGACGGGAGCAGATACGCAGTATTTT	CASSFAGTGADTQYF
once	NA	TRBJ2-3	TRBV19	TGTGCCAGTAGTATACAGGCCACTAGCACAGATACGCAGTATTTT	CASSIQATSTDTQYF
NA	NA	TRBJ2-5	TRBV19	TGTGCCAGTAGTATAGATCGGGGGTCCGGGGCCCAGTACTTC	CASSIDRGSGAQYF
NA	TRBD1	TRBJ2-7	TRBV30	TGTGCCTGCCGGGGACAGGGAGGGCGGTACGAGCAGTACTTC	CACRGQGGRYEQYF
once	NA	TRBJ2-7	TRBV3-1/TRBV3-2	TGTGCCAGCAGCCAAGATGTAGGGGGTCAGCTCGAGCAGTACTTC	CASSQDVGGQLEQYF
NA	TRBD1	TRBJ1-6	TRBV30	TGTGCCGGACAGACAGGGTCCGATAATTCACCCCTCCACTTT	CAGQTGSDNSPLHF
NA	NA	TRBJ2-1	TRBV19	TGTGCCAGTAGTAGGAGGCATGAGCAGTTCTTC	CASSRRHEQFF
NA	TRBD2	TRBJ2-7	TRBV5-1	TGCGCCAGCAGCTTACTAGCGGGGAGCTCCTACGAGCAGTACTTC	CASSLLAGSSYEQYF
NA	NA	TRBJ2-1	TRBV19	TGTGCCAGTAGTATAGATTGGGGGAGGTCCTACAATGAGCAGTTCTTC	CASSIDWGRSYNEQFF
NA	NA	TRBJ2-2	TRBV7-9	TGTGCCAGCAGCTTTGCGGGGCCGAACACCGGGGAGCTGTTTTTT	CASSFAGPNTGELFF
NA	TRBD2	TRBJ2-3	TRBV7-9	TGTGCCAGCAGCTTTGAGCGGGGGATAGGCACAGATACGCAGTATTTT	CASSFERGIGTDTQYF
NA	NA	TRBJ1-1	TRBV29-1	TGCAGCGTTGAAACAGGGAGCACTGAAGCTTTCTTT	CSVETGSTEAFF
NA	NA	TRBJ2-3	TRBV5-5	TGTGCCAGCAGCCCTCCTAGCACAGATACGCAGTATTTT	CASSPPSTDTQYF
NA	TRBD2	TRBJ2-1	TRBV20-1	TGCAGTGCTAGTACTAGCGGGGGGGCCTGGGATGAGCAGTTCTTC	CSASTSGGAWDEQFF
NA	TRBD1	TRBJ2-3	TRBV11-3	TGTGCCAGCGTTTTGAAACTGCTAGGGGCAGGGGGACCCTCTACGCAGTATTTT	CASVLKLLGAGGPSTQYF
NA	TRBD2	TRBJ2-4	TRBV27	TGTGCCAGCAGTACCCCGACTAGCGGGGGAAACATTCAGTACTTC	CASSTPTSGGNIQYF
once	NA	TRBJ1-2	TRBV3-1/TRBV3-2	TGTGCCAGCAGCCAAGTTCCGGGAGCCGGCTACACCTTC	CASSQVPGAGYTF
NA	NA	TRBJ2-5	TRBV7-9	TGTGCCAGCAGCTTCTTTGGGGGGAGGGAGACCCAGTACTTC	CASSFFGGRETQYF
few	TRBD1	TRBJ2-7	TRBV7-2	TGTGCCAGCAGCGCCGGGACAGGTGTTTACGAGCAGTACTTC	CASSAGTGVYEQYF
NA	TRBD1	TRBJ2-3	TRBV7-2	TGTGCCAGCAGCTCCGGGACAGGGGCCTTAGATACGCAGTATTTT	CASSSGTGALDTQYF
NA	TRBD1	TRBJ2-1	TRBV4-2	TGTGCCAGCAGCCAAGATTGGGACAGCTCCTACAATGAGCAGTTCTTC	CASSQDWDSSYNEQFF
NA	NA	TRBJ2-4	TRBV28	TGTGCCAGCAGTCCGGGAGGCCGACAGGGGAGAGCCAAAAACATTCAGTACTTC	CASSPGGRQGRAKNIQYF
NA	TRBD1	TRBJ1-6	TRBV6-6	TGTGCCAGCACAGGGGGATGGAATTCACCCCTCCACTTT	CASTGGWNSPLHF
NA	TRBD1	TRBJ1-5	TRBV5-5	TGTGCCAGCAGCTTGGAGCCAGGGGGGCAGCCCCAGCATTTT	CASSLEPGGQPQHF
NA	TRBD1	TRBJ1-1	TRBV29-1	TGCAGCGTTGAAGATAGGACAGGCCTGAACACTGAAGCTTTCTTT	CSVEDRTGLNTEAFF